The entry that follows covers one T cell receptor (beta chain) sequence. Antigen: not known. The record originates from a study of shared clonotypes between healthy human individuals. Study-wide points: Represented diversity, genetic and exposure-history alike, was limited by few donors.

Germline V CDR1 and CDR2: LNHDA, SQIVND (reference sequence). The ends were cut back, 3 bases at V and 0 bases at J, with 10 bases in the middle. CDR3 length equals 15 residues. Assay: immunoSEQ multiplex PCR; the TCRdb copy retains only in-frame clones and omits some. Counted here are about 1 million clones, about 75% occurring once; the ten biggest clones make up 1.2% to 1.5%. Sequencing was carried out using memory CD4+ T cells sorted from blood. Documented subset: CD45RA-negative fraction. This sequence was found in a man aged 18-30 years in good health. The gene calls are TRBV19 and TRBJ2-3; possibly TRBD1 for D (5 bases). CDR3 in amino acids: CASSIGPGSTDTQYF. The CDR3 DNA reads TGTGCCAGTAGTATCGGTCCAGGGAGCACAGATACGCAGTATTTT.